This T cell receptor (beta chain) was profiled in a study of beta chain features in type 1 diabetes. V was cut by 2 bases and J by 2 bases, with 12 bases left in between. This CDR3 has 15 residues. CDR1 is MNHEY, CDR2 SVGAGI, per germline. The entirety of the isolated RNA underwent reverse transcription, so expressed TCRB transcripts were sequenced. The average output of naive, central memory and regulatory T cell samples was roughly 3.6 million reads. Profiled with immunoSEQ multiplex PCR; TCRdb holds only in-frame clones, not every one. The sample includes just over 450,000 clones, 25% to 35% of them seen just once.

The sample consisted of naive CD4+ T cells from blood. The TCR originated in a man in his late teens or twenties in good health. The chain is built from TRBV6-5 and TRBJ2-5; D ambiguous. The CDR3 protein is CASSYSGVFQETQYF. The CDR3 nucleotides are TGTGCCAGCAGTTACAGTGGGGTTTTTCAAGAGACCCAGTACTTC.